Following are 3 T cell receptor beta chains from one sample sequenced in a study of brain metastases from non-small cell lung cancer. TCRdb keeps only in-frame clones here, not all; method: immunoSEQ multiplex PCR. The sample holds about 3,000 clones, around 88% seen once. Material: primary lung tumor tissue. The receptors were gathered from a donor aged 40 or older with non-small cell lung cancer.

The chain combines TRBV19 with TRBJ2-7; TRBD2 agrees at 10 bases. V gave up 6 bases and J gave up 2 bases; unmatched junction bases: 7. Germline CDR1 LNHDA, CDR2 SQIVND (reference sequence). The CDR3 contains 15 residues. CDR3 DNA: TGTGCCAGTAGGACACTAGCGGGACCACCCTACGAGCAGTACTTC. Encoded protein: CASRTLAGPPYEQYF.

J is TRBJ2-1 and V is TRBV19; 8 nucleotides line up with TRBD2. Unmatched junction bases numbered 8, after V lost 3 bases and J lost 7 bases. Germline CDR1 reads LNHDA; CDR2 reads SQIVND (reference sequence). The CDR3 sequence is 15 residues long. The CDR3: CASSIAGGVANEQFF. The CDR3, as DNA: TGTGCCAGTAGTATCGCGGGAGGTGTAGCGAATGAGCAGTTCTTC.

The genes are TRBV9 and TRBJ2-1, with D perhaps TRBD2 (5 bases). CDR1 SGDLS and CDR2 YYNGEE come from the germline V gene. This CDR3 comprises 16 residues. V was clipped by 4 bases and J by 6 bases, with 20 bases between them. The CDR3 region has the DNA TGTGCCAGCAGCCCCTCAGGAGAGGGATGGGTCAATGAGCAGTTCTTC. Protein: CASSPSGEGWVNEQFF.